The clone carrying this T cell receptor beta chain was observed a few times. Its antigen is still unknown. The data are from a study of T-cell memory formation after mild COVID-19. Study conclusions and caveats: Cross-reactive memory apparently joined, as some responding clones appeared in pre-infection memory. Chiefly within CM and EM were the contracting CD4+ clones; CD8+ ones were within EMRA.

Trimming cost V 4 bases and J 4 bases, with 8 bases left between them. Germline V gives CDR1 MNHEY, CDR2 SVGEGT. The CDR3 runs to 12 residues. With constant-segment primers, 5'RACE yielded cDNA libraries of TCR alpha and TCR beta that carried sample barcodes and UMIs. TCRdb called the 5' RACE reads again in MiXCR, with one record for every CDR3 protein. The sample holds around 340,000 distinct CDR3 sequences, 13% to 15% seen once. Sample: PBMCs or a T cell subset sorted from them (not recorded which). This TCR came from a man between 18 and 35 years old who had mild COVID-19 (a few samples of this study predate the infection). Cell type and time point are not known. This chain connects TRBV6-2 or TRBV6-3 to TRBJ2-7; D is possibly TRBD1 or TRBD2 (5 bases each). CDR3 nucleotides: TGTGCCAGCAGTTGGGACGGGTACGAGCAGTACGTC. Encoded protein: CASSWDGYEQYV.